The 27 T cell receptor beta chains below come from one sample, sequenced in a study of blood T cell repertoires in COVID-19. Some clones are missing from TCRdb's copy, which holds only in-frame ones; the method was immunoSEQ multiplex PCR. Among a few hundred thousand clones listed, 80% to 90% were seen once. Material for sequencing was peripheral blood. The receptors originated from a woman aged 50 to 60 with acute or convalescent COVID-19.

This clone was counted a single time. The chain recombines TRBV5-4 with TRBJ2-5, with 9 bases identical to TRBD2. The CDR3 is 14 amino acids. The trim removed 3 bases at V and 5 bases at J, leaving 5 bases unmatched. Germline assignment: CDR1 SGHNT and CDR2 YYREEE (reference sequence). CDR3 protein: CASSSASGAETQYF. In DNA form, the CDR3 reads TGTGCCAGCAGCTCGGCTAGCGGGGCGGAGACCCAGTACTTC.

V usage is TRBV5-4 and J usage is TRBJ2-3, with a weak D call TRBD1 (5 bases). The germline CDR1 and CDR2 sequences are SGHNT and YYREEE (reference sequence). CDR3 length: 13 amino acids. Trimming took off 4 bases at V and 4 bases at J, with 10 bases between the two ends. The CDR3 region has the DNA TGTGCCAGCAGCCTCAGGGAAGCAGATACGCAGTATTTT. Its translation: CASSLREADTQYF.

CDR3 nucleotides: TGTGCCAGCAGCTTGGGGGGACAGGGAAGCAATCAGCCCCAGCATTTT. Its translation: CASSLGGQGSNQPQHF. The V call is TRBV5-4, the J call TRBJ1-5, with 9 nucleotides matching TRBD1. The V gene end was trimmed by 0 bases and the J gene end by 1 base; junction bases not matched to a gene: 2. The CDR3 contains 16 residues. Looked up from germline, CDR1 is SGHNT and CDR2 is YYREEE (reference sequence).

The chain couples TRBV19 to TRBJ1-2; 7 nucleotides match TRBD1. V lost 7 bases to trimming and J lost 7 bases; unmatched junction nucleotides: 12. Looked up from germline, CDR1 is LNHDA and CDR2 is SQIVND (reference sequence). This CDR3 spans 14 amino acids. The CDR3 spells CASTPTGERSGYTF. The CDR3 DNA follows: TGTGCCAGTACCCCAACAGGGGAGAGGAGTGGCTACACCTTC.

Written as DNA, the CDR3 is TGTGCCAGCAGCTTATCAGAGGATACTGAAGCTTTCTTT. It encodes CASSLSEDTEAFF. J is TRBJ1-1 and V is TRBV11-3; the D is unclear. The V gene's germline CDR1 is SGHNT and CDR2 YENEEA. This CDR3 is 13 amino acids long. V lost 2 bases and J lost 5, with 9 bases in between.

This clone was observed a few times. V is TRBV15 and J is TRBJ2-7, with D perhaps TRBD2 (6 bases). The CDR3 is 14 residues long. Trimming left V 1 base short and J 5 bases short, with 12 bases between. In germline, CDR1 is LNHNV, CDR2 YYDKDF (reference sequence). The CDR3 nucleotides read TGTGCCACCAGCAGAGGAATGGGGGGTGACGAGCAGTACTTC. As protein: CATSRGMGGDEQYF. Looking up the rest from reference TRBV15 and TRBJ2-7 gives the full variable domain: DAMVIQNPRYQVTQFGKPVTLSCSQTLNHNVMYWYQQKSSQAPKLLFHYYDKDFNNEADTPDNFQSRRPNTSFCFLDIRSPGLGDTAMYLCATSRGMGGDEQYFGPGTRLTVT.

The V gene is TRBV21-1, the J gene TRBJ1-3. TRBV21-1 is shown as a pseudogene. The CDR3 runs to 19 residues. The CDR3 sequence is CASSLKTGLGGIPGNTIYF. The CDR3 nucleotides are TGTGCCAGCAGCCTAAAAACGGGGCTGGGGGGGATCCCTGGAAACACCATATATTTT.

The chain joins TRBV19 to TRBJ1-4; D may be TRBD1 (6 bases). CDR1 and CDR2 (germline): LNHDA, SQIVND (reference sequence). The V gene lost 6 bases and the J gene lost 8 bases, with 19 bases spanning the gap. The CDR3 covers 15 residues. CDR3 in amino acids: CASRRQAFGREKLFF. CDR3 DNA: TGTGCCAGTAGAAGACAGGCCTTTGGTAGAGAAAAACTGTTTTTT.

This clone was observed once. The rearrangement links TRBV19 to TRBJ1-5, with TRBD1 as a possible D gene (6 bases). The CDR3 runs 13 residues. Deletions cut 7 bases from V and 9 bases from J, with 16 bases between. Germline CDR1 is LNHDA and CDR2 is SQIVND (reference sequence). CDR3 DNA: TGTGCCAGTACTGCCGGCAGGGGCCCGCCCCAGCATTTT. Translating gives CASTAGRGPPQHF.

Only one count was recorded for this clone. The rearrangement joins TRBV11-2 to TRBJ2-7; 7 bases match TRBD1. CDR3 length: 13 residues. The V gene's germline CDR1 is SGHAT and CDR2 FQNNGV. Unmatched junction bases numbered 2, after V lost 3 bases and J lost 3 bases. The CDR3 nucleotides read TGTGCCAGCAGCTTGGGGACAGACTACGAGCAGTACTTC. Protein: CASSLGTDYEQYF.

The CDR3 nucleotides read TGTGCCAGCTCAGGGGCAGGGGTCCTTGGCGAGCAGTACTTC. It translates to CASSGAGVLGEQYF. The V and J genes are TRBV18 and TRBJ2-7, with D maybe TRBD1 (6 bases). Deletions cut 5 bases from V and 6 bases from J, with 17 bases between. The CDR3 runs 14 residues. The germline V gene has CDR1 KGHSH and CDR2 LQKENI.

This clone is a singleton in its sample. V is TRBV5-1 and J is TRBJ2-1; D might be TRBD2 (5 bases). CDR1 is SGHRS and CDR2 is YFSETQ in the germline V gene. The CDR3 is 16 residues long. Trimming shortened V by 0 bases and J by 0 bases, and 10 bases separated the two germline ends. The CDR3 region has the DNA TGCGCCAGCAGCTTGGGCGAGGGTCCCTCCTACAATGAGCAGTTCTTC. Its translation: CASSLGEGPSYNEQFF.

This clone was found a few times. The chain recombines TRBV29-1 with TRBJ1-1, with 7 nucleotides matching TRBD1. The V gene end was trimmed by 7 bases and the J gene end by 0 bases; junction bases not matched to a gene: 8. Per the germline V gene, CDR1 is SQVTM and CDR2 is ANQGSEA. The CDR3 is 14 residues long. The CDR3 DNA sequence: TGCAGCGCAAAGGGGGCAGGACTGAACACTGAAGCTTTCTTT. Residues: CSAKGAGLNTEAFF.

The V call is TRBV27, the J call TRBJ2-7; 8 bases are a match to TRBD2. Trimming cost V 5 bases and J 1 base; bases outside gene matches: 7. Germline V gene lookup returns CDR1 MNHEY and CDR2 SMNVEV (reference sequence). This CDR3 has 15 amino acids. Here the CDR3 DNA reads TGTGCCAGCAGTCCGGGGGGGGTCCCTTCCTACGAGCAGTACTTC. Amino acids: CASSPGGVPSYEQYF.

The gene calls are TRBV9 and TRBJ1-2; TRBD1 matches 8 bases. V lost 4 bases and J lost 8; bases outside the gene matches: 10. Germline assignment: CDR1 SGDLS and CDR2 YYNGEE. CDR3 length equals 14 residues. The CDR3 sequence: CASSPRQGAAGYTF. CDR3 nucleotide sequence: TGTGCCAGCAGCCCGAGGCAGGGGGCGGCAGGCTACACCTTC.

The chain couples TRBV6-5 to TRBJ2-5; no clear D. Trimming took off 2 bases at V and 1 base at J, with 5 bases between the two ends. Germline values: CDR1 MNHEY, CDR2 SVGAGI. The CDR3 extends over 13 amino acids. The DNA of the CDR3 is TGTGCCAGCAGTTACGTCCGCCAAGAGACCCAGTACTTC. Amino acid sequence: CASSYVRQETQYF.

The CDR3 DNA follows: TGTGCCAGCAGCTTAGTAGGAGGACTAGCGGGGAACTACGAGCAGTACTTC. Its protein product is CASSLVGGLAGNYEQYF. The chain combines TRBV7-2 with TRBJ2-7; 12 nucleotides line up with TRBD2. The CDR3 covers 17 residues. V was pared by 1 base and J by 3 bases, with 7 bases of the junction left unmatched. Germline CDR1 reads SGHTA; CDR2 reads FQGNSA.

V usage is TRBV19 and J usage is TRBJ2-5; possibly TRBD2 for D (6 bases). V was trimmed by 4 bases and J by 1 base, leaving 10 bases between them. The CDR3 is made up of 14 amino acids. The germline V gene encodes CDR1 LNHDA and CDR2 SQIVND (reference sequence). The CDR3 loop reads CASSRLGGQETQYF. Here the CDR3 DNA reads TGTGCCAGTAGTAGACTGGGGGGCCAAGAGACCCAGTACTTC.

V usage is TRBV3-1 (or the pseudogene TRBV3-2) and J usage is TRBJ1-1, with no clear D. V was shortened by 2 bases and J by 5 bases, with 12 bases between the two germline ends. Germline loops: CDR1 LGHDT, CDR2 YNNKEL (reference sequence). CDR3 length equals 14 residues. CDR3 DNA: TGTGCCAGCAGCCAACCGGGGTATGGGACTGAAGCTTTCTTT. This encodes CASSQPGYGTEAFF.

This chain uses TRBV6-6 with TRBJ2-7, with a possible D match to TRBD1 (5 bases). The V gene lost 5 bases and the J gene lost 3 bases, with 20 bases spanning the gap. Germline lookup yields CDR1 MNHNY and CDR2 SVGAGI (reference sequence). CDR3 size: 16 residues. CDR3 region: CASSVLSTVNIYEQYF. CDR3 DNA sequence: TGTGCCAGCAGTGTACTCTCGACAGTCAACATCTACGAGCAGTACTTC.

The chain joins TRBV30 to TRBJ1-2; TRBD1 aligns across 10 bases. V shed 2 bases, J shed 6 bases, and the junction held 6 bases outside the gene matches. The CDR3 loop spans 14 amino acids. In germline, CDR1 is GTSNPN, CDR2 SVGIG (reference sequence). The CDR3: CAWSRGQGSDGYTF. CDR3 in DNA: TGTGCCTGGAGTCGGGGACAGGGGTCTGATGGCTACACCTTC.

The chain combines TRBV7-2 with TRBJ2-1; 12 bases line up with TRBD2. The CDR3 is 16 residues long. The germline V gene has CDR1 SGHTA and CDR2 FQGNSA. With V trimmed by 4 bases and J by 6 bases, 7 bases remained unmatched. The CDR3 loop is CASSSLASGRVNEQFF. In DNA form, the CDR3 reads TGTGCCAGCAGCTCACTGGCTAGCGGGAGGGTCAATGAGCAGTTCTTC.

This clone appeared a single time. The chain carries TRBV27 and TRBJ2-1; 7 nucleotides align to TRBD2. Germline CDR1 is MNHEY and CDR2 is SMNVEV (reference sequence). The CDR3 length is 13 residues. V was pared by 6 bases and J by 7 bases, with 6 bases of the junction left unmatched. The CDR3: CASRPYSGNEQFF. The CDR3 DNA follows: TGTGCCAGCAGACCCTATAGCGGGAATGAGCAGTTCTTC.

V gene TRBV27 combines with J gene TRBJ2-3, with 7 positions matching TRBD1. Trimming took 0 bases from V and 2 from J; bases not matched to a gene: 17. The germline V gene has CDR1 MNHEY and CDR2 SMNVEV (reference sequence). The CDR3 loop spans 20 amino acids. The CDR3 here is CASSLSQGGRGFRATDTQYF. CDR3 coding DNA: TGTGCCAGCAGTTTATCGCAAGGGGGCAGGGGGTTCAGAGCCACAGATACGCAGTATTTT.

The rearrangement joins TRBV10-3 to TRBJ1-4; 7 bases are shared with TRBD1. V gave up 5 bases and J gave up 3 bases; unmatched junction bases: 3. The germline gives CDR1 ENHRY, CDR2 SYGVKD. The CDR3 runs to 14 residues. As DNA, the CDR3 is TGTGCCATCAGTCCGACAGGGTCTAATGAAAAACTGTTTTTT. Encoded protein: CAISPTGSNEKLFF.

The J gene is TRBJ2-3, the V gene TRBV3-1 (or the pseudogene TRBV3-2); D ambiguous. Germline V CDR1 and CDR2: LGHDT, YNNKEL (reference sequence). This CDR3 comprises 12 residues. V was shortened by 0 bases and J by 6 bases, with 4 bases between the two germline ends. This chain's CDR3 is CASSQDSDTQYF. CDR3 in DNA: TGTGCCAGCAGCCAAGACTCGGATACGCAGTATTTT.

This chain joins TRBV14 and TRBJ2-7; TRBD2 matches 7 bases. This CDR3 contains 16 residues. J gave up 4 bases and V 0 bases, and 9 bases lay outside the gene matches. Germline V gene data show CDR1 as SGHDN and CDR2 as FVKESK. The CDR3 region is CASSQDRGGGSYEQYF. For the CDR3, the DNA is TGTGCCAGCAGCCAAGATCGTGGCGGGGGTTCGTACGAGCAGTACTTC.